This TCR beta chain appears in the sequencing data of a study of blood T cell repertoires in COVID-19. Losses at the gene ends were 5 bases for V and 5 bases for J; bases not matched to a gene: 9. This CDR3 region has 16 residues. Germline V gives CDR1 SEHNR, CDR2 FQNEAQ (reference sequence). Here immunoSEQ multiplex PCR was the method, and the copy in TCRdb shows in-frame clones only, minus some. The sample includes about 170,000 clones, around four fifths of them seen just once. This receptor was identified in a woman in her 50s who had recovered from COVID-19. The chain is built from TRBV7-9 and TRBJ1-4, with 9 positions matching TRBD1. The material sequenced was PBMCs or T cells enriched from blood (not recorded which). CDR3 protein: CASSTPSTGGNEKLFF. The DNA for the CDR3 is TGTGCCAGCAGCACGCCCTCGACAGGGGGGAATGAAAAACTGTTTTTT.